A selection of T cell receptor beta chains follows, all from one sample in a study of T-cell memory formation after mild COVID-19. TCRdb reprocessed the 5' RACE reads with MiXCR, giving one entry per CDR3 protein. The repertoire holds around 370,000 distinct CDR3 sequences, with over 20% as singletons. Sequences were obtained from PBMCs or a T cell subset sorted from them (not recorded which). These receptors originate from an adult woman who had mild COVID-19 (a few samples of this study predate the infection). Cell type and time point are not known. Both conserved end residues are part of each CDR3. The D gene is left open where the match is weak. Clone sizes are given selectively: once, few, many, or a class where the clone is expanded.

.	TRBJ1-1	15	few	TRBV20-1	TGCAGTGCTAGAGGTAGGGACTTCATGAACACTGAAGCTTTCTTT	CSARGRDFMNTEAFF
TRBD1	TRBJ1-1	15	few	TRBV27	TGTGCCAGCAGTTTGCAGGGGGCCCTGAAGAGTGAAGCTTTCTTT	CASSLQGALKSEAFF
.	TRBJ1-5	13	many	TRBV6-6	TGTGCCAGCACCCCGAATAGCAATCAGCCCCAGCATTTT	CASTPNSNQPQHF
.	TRBJ2-7	12	.	TRBV5-5	TGTGCCAGCAGCACCCAGGGCTACGAGCAGTACTTC	CASSTQGYEQYF
TRBD2	TRBJ2-7	14	once	TRBV29-1	TGCAGCGCCGGAGAGGGGACTAGCGGGAGCGAGCAGTACTTC	CSAGEGTSGSEQYF
.	TRBJ1-2	13	.	TRBV24-1	TGTGCCACCAGTGATTTGGGAAACTATGGCTACACCTTC	CATSDLGNYGYTF
.	TRBJ2-3	14	.	TRBV11-3	TGTGCCAGCAGCCCTTTCCGAGCTCCAGATACGCAGTATTTT	CASSPFRAPDTQYF
.	TRBJ1-1	13	.	TRBV3-1	TGTGCCAGCAGGGACAGTCTGAACACTGAAGCTTTCTTT	CASRDSLNTEAFF
TRBD1	TRBJ1-1	14	few	TRBV15	TGTGCCACCAGCACCCGGACAGGGCATACTGAAGCTTTCTTT	CATSTRTGHTEAFF
.	TRBJ2-3	15	.	TRBV27	TGTGCCAGCAGTTTATGGTCTACAGGGTCAGATACGCAGTATTTT	CASSLWSTGSDTQYF
.	TRBJ2-3	14	.	TRBV9	TGTGCCAGCAGCGTAGCTACTAGGACAGATACGCAGTATTTT	CASSVATRTDTQYF
TRBD2	TRBJ2-5	13	few	TRBV20-1	TGCAGTAAACAGCGGGAGGTGCAAGAGACCCAGTACTTC	CSKQREVQETQYF
.	TRBJ1-1	13	.	TRBV18	TGTGCCAGCTCCGGGACCCGGGAGTCTGAAGCTTTCTTT	CASSGTRESEAFF
.	TRBJ1-2	15	once	TRBV7-2	TGTGCCAGCAGAAACAGGATAGAGCGGGGCTATGGCTACACCTTC	CASRNRIERGYGYTF
.	TRBJ2-7	11	many	TRBV20-1	TGCAGTGCGTCTTCGGGGCACGAGCAGTACTTC	CSASSGHEQYF
TRBD1	TRBJ2-3	17	.	TRBV4-3	TGCGCCAGCAGCCAAGGGATGAGGACAGGTGGCACAGATACGCAGTATTTT	CASSQGMRTGGTDTQYF
TRBD1	TRBJ2-7	17	.	TRBV15	TGTGCCACCAGCAGCAACGACCCAGGACAGGGGACTGACGAGCAGTACTTC	CATSSNDPGQGTDEQYF
TRBD2	TRBJ2-3	16	.	TRBV7-3	TGTGCCAGCAGCTCACTAGCGGGGGCCAACAGGGATACGCAGTATTTT	CASSSLAGANRDTQYF
TRBD2	TRBJ2-3	14	.	TRBV29-1	TGCAGCGTTGGAGCTAGCGGAGGCACAGATACGCAGTATTTT	CSVGASGGTDTQYF
.	TRBJ1-2	14	.	TRBV3-1	TGTGCCAGCAGCCAAACCGAATGGGGCTATGGCTACACCTTC	CASSQTEWGYGYTF
TRBD1	TRBJ1-1	19	.	TRBV6-5	TGTGCCAGCAGGGAACGGGAGGGACAGGGGGCGCGGGGGAACACTGAAGCTTTCTTT	CASREREGQGARGNTEAFF
TRBD2	TRBJ2-1	15	few	TRBV20-1	TGCAGTGCGCCTATGGGCGGGAGGCCCTACAATGAGCAGTTCTTC	CSAPMGGRPYNEQFF
TRBD1	TRBJ2-3	15	few	TRBV12-3/TRBV12-4	TGTGCCAGCAGTGCCGGGACAGGGGGCAGGAATACGCAGTATTTT	CASSAGTGGRNTQYF
TRBD2	TRBJ2-1	17	few	TRBV7-9	TGTGCCAGCAGCTTAGCATTTTCTAGCGGGAGTTTGAGTGAGCAGTTCTTC	CASSLAFSSGSLSEQFF
.	TRBJ1-1	14	few	TRBV7-6	TGTGCCAGCAGCTCCTCTACGACGGGGACTGAAGCTTTCTTT	CASSSSTTGTEAFF
TRBD2	TRBJ2-1	15	few	TRBV9	TGTGCCAGCAGCGAGGGCGGGAGATCTTACAATGAGCAGTTCTTC	CASSEGGRSYNEQFF
.	TRBJ1-1	12	few	TRBV5-4	TGTGCCAGCAGCCAGGACAGCCCTGAAGCTTTCTTT	CASSQDSPEAFF
TRBD1	TRBJ2-3	17	.	TRBV13	TGTGCCAGCAGCCTAGCCCTAAAAAACAGGGGACCAGATACGCAGTATTTT	CASSLALKNRGPDTQYF
.	TRBJ1-1	10	.	TRBV19	TGTGCCAGTAGCGCCGGCCGTTTTTTCTTT	CASSAGRFFF
TRBD2	TRBJ2-7	17	few	TRBV5-1	TGCGCCAGCAGCTTGGGAGCGGGGGGCAAAATCACCTACGAGCAGTACTTC	CASSLGAGGKITYEQYF
.	TRBJ1-4	15	.	TRBV2	TGTGCCAGCAGTGACCTTGGCTCAACTAATGAAAAACTGTTTTTT	CASSDLGSTNEKLFF
TRBD2	TRBJ2-1	16	many	TRBV9	TGTGCCAGCAGCGTACCATCTAGCGGGGGGATCAATGAGCAGTTCTTC	CASSVPSSGGINEQFF
TRBD2	TRBJ2-1	14	.	TRBV11-2	TGTGCCAGCAGCCGGGACGGGGGGGCGGGTGAGCAGTTCTTC	CASSRDGGAGEQFF
.	TRBJ2-5	15	few	TRBV12-3/TRBV12-4	TGTGCCAGCAGTACTAGAGGGGTAATGGGAGAGACCCAGTACTTC	CASSTRGVMGETQYF
.	TRBJ2-1	15	few	TRBV7-9	TGTGCCAGCAGCCCCCCTGGCCTAGCAGGCTTTGAGCAGTTCTTC	CASSPPGLAGFEQFF
.	TRBJ2-7	15	many	TRBV4-1	TGCGCCAGCAGCCGAGAGACAGGGAGGTCCTACGAGCAGTACTTC	CASSRETGRSYEQYF
.	TRBJ1-2	15	few	TRBV20-1	TGCAGTGCTAGAGATGCGCGGGGGGCGGGCTATGGCTACACCTTC	CSARDARGAGYGYTF
.	TRBJ1-1	14	.	TRBV5-1	TGCGCCAGCAGCTCCAGAACGAAGAACACTGAAGCTTTCTTT	CASSSRTKNTEAFF
TRBD2	TRBJ2-2	18	many	TRBV7-6	TGTGCCAGCAGCCCCTTTCAAGCGGGGGGCCTGAACACCGGGGAGCTGTTTTTT	CASSPFQAGGLNTGELFF
TRBD2	TRBJ2-1	14	many	TRBV7-6	TGTGCCAGCCAAGGGACTAGCGGGGGCGATGAGCAGTTCTTC	CASQGTSGGDEQFF
TRBD2	TRBJ2-7	12	.	TRBV30	TGTGCCTGGGGGACTAGCGACTTCGAGCAGTACTTC	CAWGTSDFEQYF
.	TRBJ1-2	13	.	TRBV5-8	TGTGCCAGCAGCTTCCCTTCTAACTATGGCTACACCTTC	CASSFPSNYGYTF
.	TRBJ2-5	13	few	TRBV11-2	TGTGCCAGCAGCCCCATCGATTGGAGTACCCAGTACTTC	CASSPIDWSTQYF
TRBD1	TRBJ2-7	15	few	TRBV5-1	TGCGCCAGCAGCTTGGGACAGGGGGCTGGGTACGAGCAGTACTTC	CASSLGQGAGYEQYF
TRBD2	TRBJ2-3	17	.	TRBV5-1	TGCGCCAGCAGCCGAGGGACGAGCGGGGATCTCACAGATACGCAGTATTTT	CASSRGTSGDLTDTQYF
.	TRBJ2-5	13	.	TRBV18	TGTGCCAGCTCAGACCAGCTCCAAGAGACCCAGTACTTC	CASSDQLQETQYF
TRBD1	TRBJ2-4	14	few	TRBV7-9	TGTGCCAGCAGCTCCATGACAGGGGGGGACATTCAGTACTTC	CASSSMTGGDIQYF
TRBD1	TRBJ2-3	17	few	TRBV24-1	TGTGCCACCAGTGACGGACAGGGGTTTACCGGCACAGATACGCAGTATTTT	CATSDGQGFTGTDTQYF